The clone carrying this T cell receptor beta chain has more than one count but fewer than ten. Its antigen is currently unknown. Measured with immunoSEQ multiplex PCR; TCRdb has only the in-frame clones, and not every one. The repertoire includes under 5,500 clones, about 34% of them detected once, and about a tenth sits in the top ten. The sample comes from a study of T cells in localized non-small cell lung cancer. General study findings and limits: Maximal T cell clonality occurred in uninvolved adjacent lung, with tumor ranking below it.

Sequencing was performed on lung tumor tissue, taken before any cancer treatment. This clonotype originated in a woman aged 35-75 years with stage II squamous cell lung carcinoma.

CDR3: CASVLSYNEQFF. In nucleotides, the CDR3 is TGTGCCAGCGTCTTGTCCTACAATGAGCAGTTCTTC. The chain combines TRBV6-8 with TRBJ2-1; D is ambiguous. The CDR3 loop spans 12 amino acids. Trimming shortened V by 8 bases and J by 1 base, and 6 bases separated the two germline ends. CDR1 and CDR2 (germline): MNHGY, SAAAGT.